This TCR beta chain was documented in a study of cytomegalovirus exposure and HLA in healthy donors. Study in general: In an earlier analysis, 95 million to 140 million unique TCR beta sequences were found from 150 million to 200 million T cells. Study-level results: TCR beta chains associated with HLA were, in a later analysis, more clonally expanded than equally common others. Within a later analysis, the majority of CMV-associated TCR beta chains appeared HLA-restricted.

Healthy bone marrow donors supplied every sample. As for this clone: Its target is unknown.

Trimming removed 1 base from V and 2 bases from J; junction bases left unmatched: 8. Germline assignment: CDR1 MGHRA and CDR2 YSYEKL. This CDR3 is built from 18 residues. This PCR relied on a set of 60 Vbeta primers and 13 Jbeta primers. The protocol was immunoSEQ multiplex PCR, while the TCRdb copy is restricted to in-frame clones and leaves out a portion. The sample contains 80,000 to 95,000 clones, roughly 81% of which appear only once. This clonotype originated in a woman aged 25 to 39 in good health and CMV-seronegative. The source material was PBMCs. The rearrangement joins TRBV4-1 to TRBJ2-1; 10 bases agree with TRBD2. In DNA form, the CDR3 reads TGCGCCAGCAGCCAAGTTCCTAGCGGGAGATTCACCTACAATGAGCAGTTCTTC. Its translation is CASSQVPSGRFTYNEQFF.